This TCR beta chain stems from a study of identical twins. Germline V CDR1 and CDR2: KGHSH, LQKENI. This CDR3 has 15 residues. TCRdb processed the 5' RACE reads anew with MiXCR; each CDR3 protein has one entry. The data contain 1.5 million or so distinct CDR3 sequences, 25% to 35% of them singletons. The sequence was collected from a newborn girl in good health. Sequences were obtained from cord blood. The rearrangement links TRBV18 to TRBJ2-4; 9 bases map to TRBD1. The J call may not be correct, given that the DNA end is closer to TRBJ2-7. For the CDR3, the DNA is TGTGCCAGCTCACCAGTAAGACAGGGGGTCAACGAGCAGTACTTC. It is translated as CASSPVRQGVNEQYF.